Below are 21 T cell receptor beta chains sequenced from a single sample in a study of cytomegalovirus exposure and HLA in healthy donors. Assay used: immunoSEQ multiplex PCR; TCRdb lists only in-frame clones, some missing. The sample includes about 110,000 clones, approximately 91% seen only once; the top ten take around 2.1%. The specimen sequenced was PBMCs. The receptors here all came from a woman between 18 and 29 years old in good health and CMV-seronegative.

The chain links TRBV28 to TRBJ1-1, with TRBD1 as a possible D gene (5 bases). Looked up from germline, CDR1 is MDHEN and CDR2 is SYDVKM. This CDR3 has 14 amino acids. Trimming left V 6 bases short and J 5 bases short, with 16 bases between. DNA for the CDR3: TGTGCCAGCAGACCCATGAGGGAGGGGACTGAAGCTTTCTTT. Translation gives CASRPMREGTEAFF. The variable domain in full, completed from reference TRBV28 and TRBJ1-1, reads DVKVTQSSRYLVKRTGEKVFLECVQDMDHENMFWYRQDPGLGLRLIYFSYDVKMKEKGDIPEGYSVSREKKERFSLILESASTNQTSMYLCASRPMREGTEAFFGQGTRLTVV.

The rearrangement joins TRBV7-9 to TRBJ1-4, with TRBD1 matching 7 bases. This CDR3 contains 14 residues. Unmatched junction bases numbered 5, after V lost 5 bases and J lost 5 bases. CDR1 is SEHNR, CDR2 FQNEAQ, per germline (reference sequence). The chain's CDR3 is CASSLTGINEKLFF. CDR3 in DNA: TGTGCCAGCAGCCTGACAGGGATAAATGAAAAACTGTTTTTT.

V usage is TRBV28 and J usage is TRBJ1-2; D is possibly TRBD1 (6 bases). With 6 bases removed from V and 3 bases from J, the gap between germline ends came to 17 bases. The germline V gene encodes CDR1 MDHEN and CDR2 SYDVKM. The CDR3 is 15 residues long. The CDR3 protein is CASSPPDRSYYGYTF. DNA of the CDR3: TGTGCCAGCAGCCCCCCCGACAGGTCATACTATGGCTACACCTTC.

V is TRBV18 and J is TRBJ2-2; 12 bases fit TRBD1. Germline loops: CDR1 KGHSH, CDR2 LQKENI. V dropped 6 bases and J dropped 0; count of bases not matched to a gene: 14. The CDR3 length is 20 residues. For the CDR3, the DNA is TGTGCCAGCTCCCTCTTACCGGGACAGGGGGCGAGAACGAACACCGGGGAGCTGTTTTTT. It is translated as CASSLLPGQGARTNTGELFF.

CDR3 loop: CASSVGQGNTEAFF. CDR3 in DNA: TGTGCCAGCAGTGTCGGACAGGGGAACACTGAAGCTTTCTTT. The chain carries TRBV2 and TRBJ1-1; TRBD1 agrees at 8 bases. The CDR3 is 14 residues long. V lost 4 bases and J lost 1; bases outside the gene matches: 2. Germline V gene sequence: CDR1 SNHLY, CDR2 FYNNEI.

The rearrangement links TRBV7-2 to TRBJ1-5; D remains unclear. This CDR3 comprises 13 residues. The germline V and J ends were trimmed by 3 bases and 6 bases, with 9 bases remaining between them. CDR1 is SGHTA and CDR2 is FQGNSA in the germline V gene. CDR3 in DNA: TGTGCCAGCAGCTTTTGGGAGGCTCAGCCCCAGCATTTT. It encodes CASSFWEAQPQHF.

V and J are TRBV4-3 and TRBJ1-4; a weak D match, TRBD1 (6 bases). Germline CDR1 LGHNA, CDR2 YSLEER. V was clipped by 1 base and J by 4 bases, with 13 bases between them. This CDR3 is 16 amino acids long. The chain's CDR3 is CASSQAAGAFNEKLFF. The CDR3, as DNA: TGCGCCAGCAGCCAAGCGGCGGGGGCGTTTAATGAAAAACTGTTTTTT.

The V call is TRBV27, the J call TRBJ1-6, with D uncertain. V lost 4 bases to trimming and J lost 0 bases, with 4 bases between them. CDR3 length equals 14 residues. Germline CDR1 is MNHEY and CDR2 is SMNVEV (reference sequence). The CDR3 reads CASSSSSYNSPLHF. DNA of the CDR3: TGTGCCAGCAGTTCGAGCTCCTATAATTCACCCCTCCACTTT.

This chain links TRBV30 with TRBJ2-7, with 12 bases identical to TRBD1. Germline V CDR1 and CDR2: GTSNPN, SVGIG (reference sequence). V lost 2 bases and J lost 8; bases outside the gene matches: 1. The CDR3 loop spans 12 amino acids. CDR3 nucleotides: TGTGCCTGGAGTTGGGACAGGGGGCAGCAGTACTTC. This codes for CAWSWDRGQQYF.

This chain links TRBV4-3 with TRBJ1-4; possible D gene TRBD1, 5 bases. Germline V lookup: CDR1 LGHNA, CDR2 YSLEER. Trimming removed 4 bases at V and 8 bases at J, with 14 bases between. The CDR3 contains 14 residues. CDR3 amino acids: CASSPGGGREKLFF. CDR3 in DNA: TGCGCCAGCAGCCCAGGCGGGGGAAGAGAAAAACTGTTTTTT.

The chain recombines TRBV2 with TRBJ2-2, with a tentative D call TRBD2 (5 bases). This CDR3 contains 15 residues. Germline-derived CDR1 and CDR2 are SNHLY and FYNNEI. Trimming removed 6 bases from V and 2 bases from J, with 13 bases in between. CDR3 in DNA: TGTGCCAGCAGAGGCACTGGGAGCAACACCGGGGAGCTGTTTTTT. The encoded protein is CASRGTGSNTGELFF.

The chain carries TRBV28 and TRBJ1-2; TRBD1 aligns across 8 bases. Germline CDR1 MDHEN, CDR2 SYDVKM. This CDR3 contains 15 residues. V was pared by 2 bases and J by 4 bases, with 6 bases of the junction left unmatched. CDR3 sequence reads: CASSLTSQGGYGYTF. As DNA, the CDR3 is TGTGCCAGCAGTTTAACCTCACAGGGGGGCTATGGCTACACCTTC.

The chain combines TRBV6-5 with TRBJ1-2, with 9 bases fitting TRBD1. The J segment lost 0 bases and the V segment lost 6 bases, leaving 5 bases of the junction unmatched. Germline V lookup: CDR1 MNHEY, CDR2 SVGAGI. This CDR3 region has 15 residues. This CDR3 reads CASSRTGASNYGYTF. The CDR3 bases are TGTGCCAGCAGCCGGACAGGGGCATCTAACTATGGCTACACCTTC.

The chain joins TRBV28 to TRBJ2-7; possible D gene TRBD1, 6 bases. V lost 6 bases and J 7 bases, leaving 16 bases between the germline ends. Germline V lookup: CDR1 MDHEN, CDR2 SYDVKM. The CDR3 loop spans 13 amino acids. The CDR3 sequence: CASSPPQGFEQYF. The CDR3 nucleotides read TGTGCCAGCAGCCCCCCCCAGGGGTTTGAGCAGTACTTC.

V and J are TRBV7-9 and TRBJ2-3, with 10 bases fitting TRBD2. The CDR3 runs 15 residues. The germline gives CDR1 SEHNR, CDR2 FQNEAQ (reference sequence). The V segment lost 5 bases and the J segment 6 bases; nucleotides outside the gene matches: 8. CDR3 in amino acids: CASSSKRGGPDTQYF. CDR3 in DNA: TGTGCCAGCAGCAGTAAGCGGGGGGGCCCCGATACGCAGTATTTT.

The V gene is TRBV5-1, the J gene TRBJ2-7; 11 nucleotides align to TRBD2. V gave up 0 bases and J gave up 3 bases; unmatched junction bases: 2. The CDR3 is made up of 15 amino acids. From germline, CDR1 is SGHRS and CDR2 YFSETQ. In DNA form, the CDR3 reads TGCGCCAGCAGCTTGGTGACTAGCGGGAACTACGAGCAGTACTTC. Translation: CASSLVTSGNYEQYF.

This clone was detected only once. This chain connects TRBV12-2 to TRBJ1-1. TRBV12-2 is marked as a pseudogene. The CDR3 runs to 20 residues. The CDR3 region has the DNA TGTGCAAGTCGACCAAGCCTACCGGGACTGTTTAGACCCTTGAACACTGAAGCTTTCTTT. Residues: CASRPSLPGLFRPLNTEAFF.

The chain has TRBV30 and TRBJ1-5; D may be TRBD1 (5 bases). The CDR3 has 14 residues. In germline, CDR1 is GTSNPN, CDR2 SVGIG (reference sequence). Trimming pared 5 bases from V and 6 bases from J, leaving 17 bases between. The CDR3 reads CAWQQDALGQPQHF. DNA for the CDR3: TGTGCCTGGCAACAGGACGCCCTAGGTCAGCCCCAGCATTTT.

The genes are TRBV4-3 and TRBJ1-6; D is possibly TRBD1 (6 bases). The CDR3 runs to 15 residues. V was clipped by 1 base and J by 5 bases, with 9 bases between them. Germline V gives CDR1 LGHNA, CDR2 YSLEER. CDR3 amino acids: CASSQGTVNNSPLHF. CDR3 coding DNA: TGCGCCAGCAGCCAAGGGACAGTCAATAATTCACCCCTCCACTTT.

V usage is TRBV27 and J usage is TRBJ2-3; 7 positions agree with TRBD2. The CDR3 is made up of 16 amino acids. V lost 3 bases to trimming and J lost 1 base; unmatched junction nucleotides: 7. Germline CDR1 is MNHEY and CDR2 is SMNVEV (reference sequence). CDR3 DNA sequence: TGTGCCAGCAGTTTCGCGCCGGCGGGGGGCACAGATACGCAGTATTTT. Translating it yields CASSFAPAGGTDTQYF.

J is TRBJ1-1 and V is TRBV7-3, with D tentatively TRBD1 (6 bases). Per the germline V gene, CDR1 is SGHTA and CDR2 is FQGTGA. V was shortened by 4 bases and J by 7 bases, with 19 bases between the two germline ends. This CDR3 comprises 15 residues. The CDR3: CASSSLSTGLVEAFF. The CDR3 bases are TGTGCCAGCAGCTCCCTCTCGACAGGACTGGTTGAAGCTTTCTTT.